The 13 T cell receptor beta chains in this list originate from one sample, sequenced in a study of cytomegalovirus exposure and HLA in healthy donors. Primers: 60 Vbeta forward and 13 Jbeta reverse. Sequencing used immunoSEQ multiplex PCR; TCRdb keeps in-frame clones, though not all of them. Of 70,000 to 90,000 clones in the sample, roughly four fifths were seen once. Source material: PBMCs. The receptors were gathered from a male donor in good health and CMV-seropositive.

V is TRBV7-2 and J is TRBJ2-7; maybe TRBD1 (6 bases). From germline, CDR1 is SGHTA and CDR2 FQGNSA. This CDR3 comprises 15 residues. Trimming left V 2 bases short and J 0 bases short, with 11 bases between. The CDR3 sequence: CASSLFQGSSYEQYF. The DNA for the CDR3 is TGTGCCAGCAGCTTATTCCAGGGGAGCTCCTACGAGCAGTACTTC.

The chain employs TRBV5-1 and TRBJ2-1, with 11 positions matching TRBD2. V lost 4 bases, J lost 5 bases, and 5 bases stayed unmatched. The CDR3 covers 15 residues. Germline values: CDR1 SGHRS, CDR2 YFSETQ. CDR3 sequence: CASSPGTSGNNEQFF. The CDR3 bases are TGCGCCAGCAGCCCCGGGACTAGCGGCAACAATGAGCAGTTCTTC.

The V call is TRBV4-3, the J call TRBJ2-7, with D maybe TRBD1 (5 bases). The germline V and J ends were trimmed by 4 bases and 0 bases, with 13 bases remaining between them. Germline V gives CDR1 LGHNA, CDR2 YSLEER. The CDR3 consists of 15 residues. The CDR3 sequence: CASSLQAGSSYEQYF. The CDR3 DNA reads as TGCGCCAGCAGCCTACAGGCCGGGTCCTCCTACGAGCAGTACTTC.

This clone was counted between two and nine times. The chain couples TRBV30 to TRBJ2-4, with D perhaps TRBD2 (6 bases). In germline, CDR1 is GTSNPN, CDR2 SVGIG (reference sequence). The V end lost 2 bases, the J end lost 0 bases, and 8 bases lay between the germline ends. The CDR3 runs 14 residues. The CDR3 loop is CAWSRGLAKNIQYF. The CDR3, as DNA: TGTGCCTGGAGTCGGGGGTTAGCCAAAAACATTCAGTACTTC.

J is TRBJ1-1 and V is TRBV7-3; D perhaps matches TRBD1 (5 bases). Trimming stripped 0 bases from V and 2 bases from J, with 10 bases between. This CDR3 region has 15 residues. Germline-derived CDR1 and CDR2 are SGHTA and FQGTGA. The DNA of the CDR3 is TGTGCCAGCAGCTTAACGACAGATCCAAACACTGAAGCTTTCTTT. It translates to CASSLTTDPNTEAFF. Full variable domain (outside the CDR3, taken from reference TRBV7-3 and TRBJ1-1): GAGVSQTPSNKVTEKGKYVELRCDPISGHTALYWYRQSLGQGPEFLIYFQGTGAADDSGLPNDRFFAVRPEGSVSTLKIQRTERGDSAVYLCASSLTTDPNTEAFFGQGTRLTVV.

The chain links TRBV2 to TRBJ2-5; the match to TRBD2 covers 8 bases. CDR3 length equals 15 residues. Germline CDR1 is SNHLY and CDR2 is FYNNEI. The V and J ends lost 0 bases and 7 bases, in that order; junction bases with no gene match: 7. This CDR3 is CASSEAGLGSGTQYF. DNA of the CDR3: TGTGCCAGCAGTGAAGCGGGACTAGGCAGCGGGACCCAGTACTTC.

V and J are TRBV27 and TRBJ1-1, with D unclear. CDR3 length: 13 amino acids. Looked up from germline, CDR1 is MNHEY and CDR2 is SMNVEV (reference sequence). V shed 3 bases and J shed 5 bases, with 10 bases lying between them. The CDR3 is CASSFALATEAFF. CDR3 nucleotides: TGTGCCAGCAGTTTTGCCTTAGCAACTGAAGCTTTCTTT.

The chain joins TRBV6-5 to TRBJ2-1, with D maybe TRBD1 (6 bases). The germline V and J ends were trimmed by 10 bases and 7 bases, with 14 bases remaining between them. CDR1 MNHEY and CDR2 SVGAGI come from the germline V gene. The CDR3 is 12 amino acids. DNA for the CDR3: TGTGCCATCAACACGGGACATAATGAGCAGTTCTTC. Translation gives CAINTGHNEQFF.

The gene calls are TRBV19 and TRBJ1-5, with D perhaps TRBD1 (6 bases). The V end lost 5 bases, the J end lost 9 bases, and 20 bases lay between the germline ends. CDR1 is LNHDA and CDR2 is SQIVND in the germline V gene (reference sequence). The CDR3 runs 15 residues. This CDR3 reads CASSLREGGIMPQHF. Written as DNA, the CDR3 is TGTGCCAGTAGTCTCAGGGAGGGGGGGATCATGCCCCAGCATTTT.

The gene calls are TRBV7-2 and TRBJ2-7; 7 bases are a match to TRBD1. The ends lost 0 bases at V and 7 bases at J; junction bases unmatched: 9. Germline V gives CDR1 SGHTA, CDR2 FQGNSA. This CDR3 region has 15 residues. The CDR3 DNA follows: TGTGCCAGCAGCTTAGCGGAACAGGGGCCGTTTGAGCAGTACTTC. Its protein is CASSLAEQGPFEQYF. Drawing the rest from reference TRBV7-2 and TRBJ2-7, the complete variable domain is GAGVSQSPSNKVTEKGKDVELRCDPISGHTALYWYRQSLGQGLEFLIYFQGNSAPDKSGLPSDRFSAERTGGSVSTLTIQRTQQEDSAVYLCASSLAEQGPFEQYFGPGTRLTVT.

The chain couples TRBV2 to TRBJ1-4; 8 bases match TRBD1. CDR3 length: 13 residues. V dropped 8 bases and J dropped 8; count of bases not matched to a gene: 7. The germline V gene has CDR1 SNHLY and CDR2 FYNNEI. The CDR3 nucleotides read TGTGCCAGCCAGGGGGCTTCCTTCGAAAAACTGTTTTTT. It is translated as CASQGASFEKLFF. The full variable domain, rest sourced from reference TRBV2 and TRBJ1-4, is EPEVTQTPSHQVTQMGQEVILRCVPISNHLYFYWYRQILGQKVEFLVSFYNNEISEKSEIFDDQFSVERPDGSNFTLKIRSTKLEDSAMYFCASQGASFEKLFFGSGTQLSVL.

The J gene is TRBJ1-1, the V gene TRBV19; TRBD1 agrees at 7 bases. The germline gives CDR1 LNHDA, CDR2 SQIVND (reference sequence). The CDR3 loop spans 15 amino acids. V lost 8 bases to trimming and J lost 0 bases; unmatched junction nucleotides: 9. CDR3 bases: TGTGCCAGTCGCTCAGGGGGAACCTTGAACACTGAAGCTTTCTTT. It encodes CASRSGGTLNTEAFF.

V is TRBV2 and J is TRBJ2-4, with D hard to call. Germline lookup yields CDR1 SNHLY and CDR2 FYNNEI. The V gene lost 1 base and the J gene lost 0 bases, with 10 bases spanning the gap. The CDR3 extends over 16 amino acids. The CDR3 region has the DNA TGTGCCAGCAGTGAAGTGAGGAACCTAGCCAAAAACATTCAGTACTTC. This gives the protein CASSEVRNLAKNIQYF.